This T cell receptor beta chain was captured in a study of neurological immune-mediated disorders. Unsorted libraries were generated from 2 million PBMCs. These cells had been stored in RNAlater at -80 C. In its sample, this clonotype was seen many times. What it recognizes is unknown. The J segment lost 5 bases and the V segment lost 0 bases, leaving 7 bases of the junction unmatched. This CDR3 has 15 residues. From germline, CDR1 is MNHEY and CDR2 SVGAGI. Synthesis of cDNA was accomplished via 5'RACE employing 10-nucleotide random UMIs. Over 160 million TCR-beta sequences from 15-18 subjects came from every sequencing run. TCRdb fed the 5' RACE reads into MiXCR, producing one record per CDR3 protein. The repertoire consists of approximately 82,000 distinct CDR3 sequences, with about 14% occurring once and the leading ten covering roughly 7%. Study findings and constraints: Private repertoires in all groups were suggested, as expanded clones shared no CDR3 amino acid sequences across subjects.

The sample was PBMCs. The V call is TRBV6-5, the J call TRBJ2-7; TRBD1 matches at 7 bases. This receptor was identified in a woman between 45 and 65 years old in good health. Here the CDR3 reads CASSYSTGPRDEQYF. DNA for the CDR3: TGTGCCAGCAGTTACTCGACAGGGCCCAGGGACGAGCAGTACTTC.